The rows below give T cell receptor beta chains drawn from one sample of a study of T cells in Graves' hyperthyroidism and ophthalmopathy. TCRdb fed the multiplex PCR reads into MiXCR, producing one record per CDR3 protein. The repertoire holds about 560,000 distinct CDR3 sequences, with 46% as singletons. The sequenced sample was peripheral blood or thyroid tissue (not recorded which). The receptors here all came from a woman aged 18-30 years with Graves' hyperthyroidism. CDR3s include the opening cysteine and the closing phenylalanine or tryptophan. The D gene is left open where the match is weak. Size values are once, few and many counts, or a class for expanded clones, and some rows have none.

V gene,J gene,clone size,D gene,CDR3 DNA,CDR3 protein
TRBV9,TRBJ1-5,NA,NA,TGTGCCAGCAGCCAAGATGGGGCTGGTCGAGGGGAGCCCCAGCATTTT,CASSQDGAGRGEPQHF
TRBV25-1,TRBJ2-7,NA,TRBD2,TGTGCCAGCAGTGAATTCGTGACTAGCCCCGAGCAGTACTTC,CASSEFVTSPEQYF
TRBV29-1,TRBJ2-2,NA,TRBD2,TGCAGCGTTGAAGATAGGAGGACTAGCGGGAGTACCGGGGAGCTGTTTTTT,CSVEDRRTSGSTGELFF
TRBV19,TRBJ1-4,few,NA,TGTGCCAGTAAGACAGCAAGGGCGCCAACTAATGAAAAACTGTTTTTT,CASKTARAPTNEKLFF
TRBV7-2,TRBJ2-5,many,TRBD2,TGTGCCAGCAGTTGGCAGAGACTAGCGGAAGAGACCCAGTACTTC,CASSWQRLAEETQYF
TRBV11-2,TRBJ2-5,NA,TRBD2,TGTGCCAGCAGCTTGCGGTGGACTAGCGGGTTAGGGACCCAGTACTTC,CASSLRWTSGLGTQYF
TRBV19,TRBJ1-4,few,NA,TGTGCCAGTATGGACACCGTACCGAATGAAAAACTGTTTTTT,CASMDTVPNEKLFF
TRBV12-3/TRBV12-4,TRBJ1-1,few,NA,TGTGCCAGCACCCCGGGGGGGGCCTTGGGGACTGAAGCTTTCTTT,CASTPGGALGTEAFF
TRBV7-9,TRBJ1-5,NA,TRBD1,TGTGCCAGCAGCTTAGCCGACAGGGGGTTTGGCAATCAGCCCCAGCATTTT,CASSLADRGFGNQPQHF
TRBV2,TRBJ1-2,NA,TRBD1,TGTGCCAGCAGTGACGGGACAGGGGGCTACACCTTC,CASSDGTGGYTF
TRBV7-6,TRBJ1-4,NA,NA,TGTGCCAGCGCCTCCGGTGAAAAACTGTTTTTT,CASASGEKLFF
TRBV29-1,TRBJ1-1,once,NA,TGCAGCGACGAGGCGGGGATAGATGAAGCTTTCTTT,CSDEAGIDEAFF
TRBV5-4,TRBJ2-7,NA,NA,TGTGCCAGCAGTTCAGGGGGGGGTATGTACGAGCAGTACTTC,CASSSGGGMYEQYF
TRBV2,TRBJ1-3,NA,TRBD1,TGTGCCAGCAGTGCCGGGACAGCTGGAAACACCATATATTTT,CASSAGTAGNTIYF
TRBV7-9,TRBJ2-7,NA,NA,TGTGCCAGCAGCGACGGGATAAGCGCTACCTACGAGCAGTACTTC,CASSDGISATYEQYF
TRBV2,TRBJ1-2,NA,TRBD1,TGTGCCAGCACCGGGACAGAGAACTATGGCTACACCTTC,CASTGTENYGYTF
TRBV2,TRBJ1-1,NA,NA,TGTGCCAGCAGTTTAGGAACTGGCGTCACTGAAGCTTTCTTT,CASSLGTGVTEAFF
TRBV24-1,TRBJ1-5,NA,NA,TGTGCCACCAGTGCAGGAGGCAATCAGCCCCAGCATTTT,CATSAGGNQPQHF
TRBV2,TRBJ1-1,many,NA,TGTGCCAGCAGTGAAGATGGCAGGTGGAACACTGAAGCTTTCTTT,CASSEDGRWNTEAFF
TRBV4-2,TRBJ1-4,NA,NA,TGTGCCAGCAGCCAAGATGGTCAGGGTGGCGAAAAACTGTTTTTT,CASSQDGQGGEKLFF
TRBV29-1,TRBJ2-2,many,NA,TGCAGCGCCGGAAGCAGGGAAGGCGGGGAGCTGTTTTTT,CSAGSREGGELFF
TRBV2,TRBJ2-5,NA,NA,TGTGCCAGCAGTCTAACGGAGGGGGTTGAGACCCAGTACTTC,CASSLTEGVETQYF
TRBV19,TRBJ2-6,many,NA,TGTGCCAGTTCCCAGGGCGGTGCTGGGGCCAACGTCCTGACTTTC,CASSQGGAGANVLTF
TRBV6-6,TRBJ1-1,NA,NA,TGTGCCAGCAGTTACTCGAGGGACACAAGCAGCACTGAAGCTTTCTTT,CASSYSRDTSSTEAFF
TRBV7-9,TRBJ2-5,NA,NA,TGTGCCAGCAGCCCTAACCAGGACCAAGAGACCCAGTACTTC,CASSPNQDQETQYF
TRBV24-1,TRBJ2-7,many,NA,TGTGCCACCAGTGACGAATACGAGCAGTACTTC,CATSDEYEQYF
TRBV29-1,TRBJ2-6,once,NA,TGCAGCGTTCGCTTCTCTGGGGCCAACGTCCTGACTTTC,CSVRFSGANVLTF
TRBV29-1,TRBJ2-2,few,NA,TGCAGCGTTTTGGGGGTTGCCGGGGAGCTGTTTTTT,CSVLGVAGELFF
TRBV20-1,TRBJ1-2,NA,TRBD1,TGCAGTGCTAATCAGGGGGCAGATTATGGCTACACCTTC,CSANQGADYGYTF
TRBV6-5,TRBJ1-1,NA,NA,TGTGCCAGCAGTTATCTACAGGGATCCAACACTGAAGCTTTCTTT,CASSYLQGSNTEAFF
TRBV7-9,TRBJ2-2,many,NA,TGTGCCAGCAGTTCCAGCTTAACCGGGGAGCTGTTTTTT,CASSSSLTGELFF
TRBV7-3,TRBJ2-7,NA,NA,TGTGCCAGCACCCGACGGGGAGATAGAGACGAGCAGTACTTC,CASTRRGDRDEQYF
TRBV12-3/TRBV12-4,TRBJ1-5,NA,NA,TGTGCCAGCAGTCGCTTGGGAGGGACTTATCAGCCCCAGCATTTT,CASSRLGGTYQPQHF
TRBV7-9,TRBJ2-2,NA,NA,TGTGCCAGCAGCTTAAGTTTCACCGGGGAGCTGTTTTTT,CASSLSFTGELFF
TRBV5-1,TRBJ2-5,NA,TRBD2,TGCGCCAGCAGCGAGGGACTAGCGGGAGTGTTGGAGACCCAGTACTTC,CASSEGLAGVLETQYF
TRBV10-3,TRBJ1-6,NA,NA,TGTGCCATCAGTTCGTATAATTCACCCCTCCACTTT,CAISSYNSPLHF
TRBV20-1,TRBJ2-7,few,TRBD2,TGCAGTGCCGCGGGAACCGGGACTATCTACGAGCAGTACTTC,CSAAGTGTIYEQYF
TRBV7-2,TRBJ1-1,NA,NA,TGTGCCAGCAGCTTCGACGGGGGGAGTGTCGGCACTGAAGCTTTCTTT,CASSFDGGSVGTEAFF
TRBV29-1,TRBJ1-3,NA,NA,TGCAGCGTGAGGGGACTGCCGAACACCATATATTTT,CSVRGLPNTIYF
TRBV6-2/TRBV6-3,TRBJ1-1,NA,NA,TGTGCCAGCAGCCAAGAGGCCCACCTAGAAGCTTTCTTT,CASSQEAHLEAFF